This paragraph covers one T cell receptor (beta chain) sequence. The sample comes from a study of identical twins. Template switching added a universal primer site, and cDNA bore unique molecular identifiers. TCRdb redid the calling of the 5' RACE reads with MiXCR, one entry per CDR3 protein. The sample holds over 600,000 distinct CDR3 sequences, 21% seen once. These data are also associated with another study on T cells expressing NK-cell markers. As reported in that work: These same clonotypes (in four donors) also led the CD3+CD56-NKG2C+ fraction.

The sample consisted of PBMCs. The receptor's source is a woman aged 18-35 years in good health.

The CDR3 is CASGPGQTYYNEQFF. CDR3 coding DNA: TGTGCCAGCGGACCGGGACAGACGTACTACAATGAGCAGTTCTTC. V is TRBV19 and J is TRBJ2-1; 7 bases match TRBD1. Germline V CDR1 and CDR2: LNHDA, SQIVND (reference sequence). This CDR3 is 15 amino acids long. The V gene end was trimmed by 9 bases and the J gene end by 3 bases; junction bases not matched to a gene: 11.